These 20 T cell receptor beta chains share one sample of origin, sequenced in a study of blood T cell repertoires in COVID-19. Sequencing was performed with immunoSEQ multiplex PCR; in TCRdb, only in-frame clones are kept and a portion is missing. Counted here are 40,000 to 55,000 clones, around 83% occurring once; the ten biggest clones make up roughly 5.2%. The specimen sequenced was peripheral blood. Receptors were obtained from a human donor in a cohort sampled during active COVID-19.

The V gene is TRBV29-1, the J gene TRBJ2-1, with D tentatively TRBD1 (7 bases). The CDR3 is 14 amino acids. CDR1 is SQVTM and CDR2 is ANQGSEA in the germline V gene. V was shortened by 7 bases and J by 1 base, with 14 bases between the two germline ends. CDR3 sequence: CSAEGQLSYNEQFF. The CDR3 DNA follows: TGCAGCGCGGAGGGACAGCTTTCCTACAATGAGCAGTTCTTC.

This clone was seen just once. The chain uses TRBV10-3 and TRBJ2-4; D is perhaps TRBD1 (5 bases). This CDR3 is 13 amino acids long. Trimming pared 2 bases from V and 12 bases from J, leaving 14 bases between. Germline V lookup: CDR1 ENHRY, CDR2 SYGVKD. The CDR3 DNA reads as TGTGCCATCAGTGAGGAACCAGGGATCGATCAGTACTTC. Amino acids: CAISEEPGIDQYF.

The chain has TRBV9 and TRBJ2-3; 10 bases agree with TRBD2. CDR1 is SGDLS, CDR2 YYNGEE, per germline. V shed 4 bases, J shed 8 bases, and the junction held 7 bases outside the gene matches. CDR3 size: 14 residues. The chain's CDR3 is CASSLSGGAGTQYF. The CDR3 DNA is TGTGCCAGCAGCCTAAGCGGGGGGGCAGGTACGCAGTATTTT.

This clone was seen more than once but under ten times. The genes are TRBV7-3 and TRBJ1-6; a possible D gene is TRBD1 (6 bases). Germline V gives CDR1 SGHTA, CDR2 FQGTGA. Trimming took 5 bases from V and 10 from J, leaving 15 bases between them. This CDR3 has 14 amino acids. The CDR3 nucleotides are TGTGCCAGCAGCCTAGGGGACAATCGATCACCCCTCCACTTT. Translated: CASSLGDNRSPLHF. Based on the CDR3 plus reference TRBV7-3 and TRBJ1-6, the full variable domain is GAGVSQTPSNKVTEKGKYVELRCDPISGHTALYWYRQSLGQGPEFLIYFQGTGAADDSGLPNDRFFAVRPEGSVSTLKIQRTERGDSAVYLCASSLGDNRSPLHFGNGTRLTVT.

The J gene is TRBJ2-7, the V gene TRBV6-4; 7 positions match TRBD1. The J segment lost 2 bases and the V segment lost 4 bases, leaving 8 bases of the junction unmatched. The CDR3 totals 15 residues. Germline assignment: CDR1 MRHNA and CDR2 SNTAGT. The DNA for the CDR3 is TGTGCCAGCAGTGCCGGGACAGAGGGCCCCTACGAGCAGTACTTC. It codes for CASSAGTEGPYEQYF.

This clone was recorded once. This chain connects TRBV5-4 to TRBJ2-7; maybe TRBD1 (5 bases). The V gene's germline CDR1 is SGHNT and CDR2 YYREEE (reference sequence). There are 14 residues in the CDR3. The V gene lost 3 bases and the J gene lost 2 bases, with 12 bases spanning the gap. CDR3 sequence: CASSYADRPYEQYF. The CDR3 region has the DNA TGTGCCAGCAGCTATGCCGACAGACCCTACGAGCAGTACTTC.

CDR3 amino acids: CASSSREVTRSDSGNTIYF. DNA for the CDR3: TGTGCCAGCAGCTCCAGAGAGGTAACAAGATCGGACTCTGGAAACACCATATATTTT. The gene calls are TRBV13 and TRBJ1-3; no definite D call. Germline loops: CDR1 PRHDT, CDR2 FYEKMQ (reference sequence). Trimming stripped 4 bases from V and 0 bases from J, with 22 bases between. The CDR3 has 19 amino acids. Together with reference TRBV13 and TRBJ1-3, the CDR3 gives the full variable domain: AAGVIQSPRHLIKEKRETATLKCYPIPRHDTVYWYQQGPGQDPQFLISFYEKMQSDKGSIPDRFSAQQFSDYHSELNMSSLELGDSALYFCASSSREVTRSDSGNTIYFGEGSWLTVV.

This sequence joins TRBV6-6 and TRBJ2-7; D is ambiguous. The CDR3 length is 15 residues. Germline loops: CDR1 MNHNY, CDR2 SVGAGI (reference sequence). Between the trimmed V and J ends, which lost 2 bases and 0 bases, there was a span of 11 bases. Here the CDR3 reads CASSYRSPSSYEQYF. CDR3 in DNA: TGTGCCAGCAGTTACCGGTCCCCGAGCTCCTACGAGCAGTACTTC.

The CDR3 is CATSDLRSGNTIYF. The CDR3, as DNA: TGTGCCACCAGTGATCTTCGCTCTGGAAACACCATATATTTT. The chain has TRBV24-1 and TRBJ1-3, with no clear D. V shed 3 bases and J shed 0 bases, with 5 bases lying between them. This CDR3 is built from 14 residues. The germline gives CDR1 KGHDR, CDR2 SFDVKD.

V usage is TRBV19 and J usage is TRBJ2-1; no clear D gene. The CDR3 is made up of 13 amino acids. Per the germline V gene, CDR1 is LNHDA and CDR2 is SQIVND (reference sequence). V was clipped by 3 bases and J by 7 bases, with 10 bases between them. Written as DNA, the CDR3 is TGTGCCAGTAGTATTGGGCCGGCTAATGAGCAGTTCTTC. Encoded protein: CASSIGPANEQFF.

V usage is TRBV18 and J usage is TRBJ2-7, with TRBD1 as a possible D gene (5 bases). Germline V gives CDR1 KGHSH, CDR2 LQKENI. This CDR3 comprises 13 residues. V gave up 1 base and J gave up 4 bases, with 8 bases separating them. The CDR3 coding sequence is TGTGCCAGCTCACCACTCCAGGGTTACGAGCAGTACTTC. Translating gives CASSPLQGYEQYF.

This sequence joins TRBV6-2 or TRBV6-3 and TRBJ2-3, with D possibly matching TRBD2 (9 bases). The germline V and J ends were trimmed by 4 bases and 6 bases, with 20 bases remaining between them. The length of the CDR3 is 16 residues. The V gene's germline CDR1 is MNHEY and CDR2 SVGEGT. For the CDR3, the DNA is TGTGCCAGCAGTTGGACAGGGAGCGGGGGGAGGGATACGCAGTATTTT. Translation gives CASSWTGSGGRDTQYF.

V usage is TRBV5-1 and J usage is TRBJ2-7; weak D call: TRBD2 (6 bases). V was trimmed by 4 bases and J by 9 bases, leaving 17 bases between them. The CDR3 has 13 amino acids. Germline V gives CDR1 SGHRS, CDR2 YFSETQ. CDR3 amino acids: CASSRGWNLVQYF. The CDR3 DNA reads as TGCGCCAGCAGCCGGGGGTGGAACTTGGTGCAGTACTTC.

This clone was counted only a few times. The chain employs TRBV2 and TRBJ1-3; D call uncertain. Trimming shortened V by 6 bases and J by 1 base, and 13 bases separated the two germline ends. The CDR3 consists of 15 residues. The germline V gene encodes CDR1 SNHLY and CDR2 FYNNEI. The CDR3 reads CASRVNTLSGNTIYF. For the CDR3, the DNA is TGTGCCAGCAGGGTGAATACTCTTTCTGGAAACACCATATATTTT.

The genes are TRBV7-9 and TRBJ1-2; D is uncertain. V was cut by 5 bases and J by 6 bases, with 13 bases left in between. The CDR3 is made up of 13 amino acids. CDR1 and CDR2 (germline): SEHNR, FQNEAQ (reference sequence). DNA of the CDR3: TGTGCCAGCAGCCTACCATCACTAAATGGCTACACCTTC. Translated: CASSLPSLNGYTF.

The V and J genes are TRBV18 and TRBJ1-5, with D possibly being TRBD1 (5 bases). V lost 6 bases and J lost 0, with 15 bases in between. The length of the CDR3 is 16 residues. CDR1 is KGHSH, CDR2 LQKENI, per germline. CDR3 in DNA: TGTGCCAGCTCCAAAAAGCAAGGGGATAGCAATCAGCCCCAGCATTTT. Translated: CASSKKQGDSNQPQHF.

This clone was found a few times. The genes are TRBV7-2 and TRBJ2-3, with 9 bases aligning to TRBD2. Losses at the gene ends were 3 bases for V and 0 bases for J; bases not matched to a gene: 7. CDR1 and CDR2 (germline): SGHTA, FQGNSA. The CDR3 sequence is 17 residues long. CDR3 sequence: CASSFVASGGSTDTQYF. In DNA, the CDR3 is TGTGCCAGCAGCTTTGTTGCCAGCGGGGGGAGCACAGATACGCAGTATTTT.

In its sample, this clone was seen once. The gene calls are TRBV19 and TRBJ2-2; 7 bases are shared with TRBD2. Germline V CDR1 and CDR2: LNHDA, SQIVND (reference sequence). The CDR3 runs to 15 residues. J gave up 2 bases and V 7 bases, and 7 bases lay outside the gene matches. The CDR3 is CASTSAGINTGELFF. CDR3 coding DNA: TGTGCCAGTACCTCAGCGGGGATAAACACCGGGGAGCTGTTTTTT.

V and J are TRBV12-5 and TRBJ2-7; 7 bases map to TRBD2. The germline CDR1 and CDR2 sequences are LGHNT and FRNRAP. After removal of 5 bases from V and 3 bases from J, the junction contained 10 bases not matched to a gene. The CDR3 extends over 15 amino acids. In DNA form, the CDR3 reads TGTGCTAGTGGTGGGACTAACCGACCCCTCTACGAGCAGTACTTC. Its protein product is CASGGTNRPLYEQYF.

The V and J genes are TRBV5-4 and TRBJ1-1; D gene unclear. Trimming removed 4 bases at V and 1 base at J, with 8 bases between. This CDR3 contains 13 residues. Germline V CDR1 and CDR2: SGHNT, YYREEE (reference sequence). CDR3 amino acids: CASSRAANTEAFF. The CDR3 DNA reads as TGTGCCAGCAGCCGCGCGGCGAACACTGAAGCTTTCTTT.